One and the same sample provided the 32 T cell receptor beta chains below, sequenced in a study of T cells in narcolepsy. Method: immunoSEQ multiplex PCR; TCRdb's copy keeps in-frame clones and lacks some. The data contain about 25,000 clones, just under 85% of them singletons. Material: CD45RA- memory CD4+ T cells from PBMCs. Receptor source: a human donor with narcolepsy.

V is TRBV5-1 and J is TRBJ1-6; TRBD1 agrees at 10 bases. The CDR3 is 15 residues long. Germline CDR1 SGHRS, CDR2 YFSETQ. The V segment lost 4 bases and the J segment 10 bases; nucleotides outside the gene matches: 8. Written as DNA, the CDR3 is TGCGCCAGCAGCCAACTTGGGACAGGGGAATCACCCCTCCACTTT. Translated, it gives CASSQLGTGESPLHF.

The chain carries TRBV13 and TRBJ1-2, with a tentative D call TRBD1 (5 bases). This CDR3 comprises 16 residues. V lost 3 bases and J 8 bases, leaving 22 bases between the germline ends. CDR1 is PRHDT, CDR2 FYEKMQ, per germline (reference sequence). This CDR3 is CASSFFHGDGTIGYTF. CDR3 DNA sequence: TGTGCCAGCAGCTTCTTTCATGGGGACGGAACTATCGGCTACACCTTC.

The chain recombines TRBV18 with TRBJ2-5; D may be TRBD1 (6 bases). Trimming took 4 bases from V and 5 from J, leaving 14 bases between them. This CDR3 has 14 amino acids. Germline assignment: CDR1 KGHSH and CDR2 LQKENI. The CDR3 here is CASSLPGELETQYF. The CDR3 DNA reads TGTGCCAGCTCACTACCAGGGGAGTTGGAGACCCAGTACTTC.

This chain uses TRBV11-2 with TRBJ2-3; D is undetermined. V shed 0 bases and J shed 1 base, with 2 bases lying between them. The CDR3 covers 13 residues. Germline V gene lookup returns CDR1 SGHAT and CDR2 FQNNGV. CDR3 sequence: CASSLERTDTQYF. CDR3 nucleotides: TGTGCCAGCAGCTTAGAGCGCACAGATACGCAGTATTTT.

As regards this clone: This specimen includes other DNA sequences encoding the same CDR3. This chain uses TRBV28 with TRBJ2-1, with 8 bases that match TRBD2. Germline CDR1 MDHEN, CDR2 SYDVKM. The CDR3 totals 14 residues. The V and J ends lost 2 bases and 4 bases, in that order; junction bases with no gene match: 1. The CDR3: CASSLAGGYNEQFF. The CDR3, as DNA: TGTGCCAGCAGTTTAGCGGGAGGTTACAATGAGCAGTTCTTC.

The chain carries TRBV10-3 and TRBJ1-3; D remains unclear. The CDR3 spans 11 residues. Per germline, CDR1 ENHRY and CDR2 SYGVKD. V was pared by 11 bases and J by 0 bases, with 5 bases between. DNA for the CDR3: TGTGCCGCCGCCTCTGGAAACACCATATATTTT. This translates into CAAASGNTIYF.

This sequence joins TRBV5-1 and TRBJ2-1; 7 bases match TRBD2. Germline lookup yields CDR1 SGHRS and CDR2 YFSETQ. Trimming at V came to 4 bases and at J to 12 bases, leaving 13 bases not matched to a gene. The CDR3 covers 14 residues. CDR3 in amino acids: CASSLEASGAGQFF. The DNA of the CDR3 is TGCGCCAGCAGCCTGGAGGCTAGCGGAGCTGGGCAGTTCTTC.

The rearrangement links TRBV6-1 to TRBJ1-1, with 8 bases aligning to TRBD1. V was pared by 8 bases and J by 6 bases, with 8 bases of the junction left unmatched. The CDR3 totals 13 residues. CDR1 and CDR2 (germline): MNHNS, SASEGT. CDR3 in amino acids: CASFGQGGSEAFF. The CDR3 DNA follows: TGTGCCAGCTTTGGACAGGGTGGCTCTGAAGCTTTCTTT.

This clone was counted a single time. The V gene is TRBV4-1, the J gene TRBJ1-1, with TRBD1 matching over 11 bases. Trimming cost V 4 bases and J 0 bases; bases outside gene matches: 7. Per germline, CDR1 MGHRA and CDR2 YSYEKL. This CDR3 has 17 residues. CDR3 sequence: CASSRGQGAVMNTEAFF. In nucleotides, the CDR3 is TGCGCCAGCAGCCGTGGACAGGGGGCGGTCATGAACACTGAAGCTTTCTTT.

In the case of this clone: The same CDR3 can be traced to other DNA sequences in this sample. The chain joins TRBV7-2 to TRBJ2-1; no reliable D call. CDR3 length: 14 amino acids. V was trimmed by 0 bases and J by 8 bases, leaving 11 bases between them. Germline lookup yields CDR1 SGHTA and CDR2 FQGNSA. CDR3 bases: TGTGCCAGCAGCTTAGCGCGGTACCGGTATGAGCAGTTCTTC. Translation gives CASSLARYRYEQFF.

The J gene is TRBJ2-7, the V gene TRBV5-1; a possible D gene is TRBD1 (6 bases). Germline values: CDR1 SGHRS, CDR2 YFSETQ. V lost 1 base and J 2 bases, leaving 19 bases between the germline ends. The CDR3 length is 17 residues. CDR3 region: CASSLNTAAGAPYEQYF. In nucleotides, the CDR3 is TGCGCCAGCAGCTTGAATACGGCGGCAGGGGCGCCCTACGAGCAGTACTTC.

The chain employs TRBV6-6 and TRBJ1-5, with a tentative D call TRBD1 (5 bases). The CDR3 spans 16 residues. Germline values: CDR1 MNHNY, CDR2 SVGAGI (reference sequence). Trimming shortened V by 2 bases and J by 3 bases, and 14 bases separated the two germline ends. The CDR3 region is CASSYGGTKINQPQHF. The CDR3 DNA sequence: TGTGCCAGCAGTTACGGGGGGACTAAAATCAATCAGCCCCAGCATTTT.

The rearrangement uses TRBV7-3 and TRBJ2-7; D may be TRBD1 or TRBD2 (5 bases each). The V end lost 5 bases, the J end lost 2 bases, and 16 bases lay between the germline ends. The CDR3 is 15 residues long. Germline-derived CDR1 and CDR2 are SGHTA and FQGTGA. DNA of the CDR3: TGTGCCAGCAGCCTAGGCATGGGGGTCCCCTACGAGCAGTACTTC. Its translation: CASSLGMGVPYEQYF.

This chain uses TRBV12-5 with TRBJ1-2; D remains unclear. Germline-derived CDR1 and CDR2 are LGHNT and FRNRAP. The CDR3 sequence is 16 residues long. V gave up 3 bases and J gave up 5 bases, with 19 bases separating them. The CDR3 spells CASGFVAGPLAYGYTF. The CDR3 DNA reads TGTGCTAGTGGTTTTGTGGCAGGACCCCTGGCGTATGGCTACACCTTC.

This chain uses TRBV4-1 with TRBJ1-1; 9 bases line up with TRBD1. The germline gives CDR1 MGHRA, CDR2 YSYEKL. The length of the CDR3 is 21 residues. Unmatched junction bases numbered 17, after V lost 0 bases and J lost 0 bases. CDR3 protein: CASSQEQPGWDRANVNTEAFF. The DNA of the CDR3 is TGCGCCAGCAGCCAAGAGCAACCCGGATGGGACAGGGCTAACGTGAACACTGAAGCTTTCTTT.

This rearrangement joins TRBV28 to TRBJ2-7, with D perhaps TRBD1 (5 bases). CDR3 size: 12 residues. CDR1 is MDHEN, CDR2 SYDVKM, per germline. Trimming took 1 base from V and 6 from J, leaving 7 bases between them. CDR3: CASSLSGFEQYF. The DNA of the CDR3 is TGTGCCAGCAGTTTATCAGGGTTCGAGCAGTACTTC.

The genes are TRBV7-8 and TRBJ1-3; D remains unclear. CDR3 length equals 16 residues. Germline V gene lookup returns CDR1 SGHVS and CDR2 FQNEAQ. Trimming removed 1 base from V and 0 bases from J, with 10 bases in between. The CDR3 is CASSLGQSNSGNTIYF. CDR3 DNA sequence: TGTGCCAGCAGCTTAGGCCAGTCTAACTCTGGAAACACCATATATTTT.

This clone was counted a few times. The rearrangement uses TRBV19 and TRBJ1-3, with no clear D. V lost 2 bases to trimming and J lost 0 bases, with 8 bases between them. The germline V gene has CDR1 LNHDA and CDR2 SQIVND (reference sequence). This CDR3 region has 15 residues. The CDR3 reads CASSINGISGNTIYF. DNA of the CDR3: TGTGCCAGTAGTATAAACGGGATCTCTGGAAACACCATATATTTT.

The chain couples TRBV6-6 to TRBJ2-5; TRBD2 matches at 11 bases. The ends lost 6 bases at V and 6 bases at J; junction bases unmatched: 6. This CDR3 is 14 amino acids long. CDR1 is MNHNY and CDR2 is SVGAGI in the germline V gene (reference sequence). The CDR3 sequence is CASSQLAGVKTQYF. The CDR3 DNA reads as TGTGCCAGCAGCCAACTAGCGGGAGTCAAGACCCAGTACTTC.

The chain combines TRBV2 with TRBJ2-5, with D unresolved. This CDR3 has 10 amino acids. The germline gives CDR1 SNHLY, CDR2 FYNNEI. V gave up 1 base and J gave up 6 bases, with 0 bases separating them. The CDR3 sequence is CASSEETQYF. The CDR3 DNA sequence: TGTGCCAGCAGTGAAGAGACCCAGTACTTC.

The CDR3 bases are TGTGCCAGCAGGGGAGGACAGGGTGTGGATGGCTACACCTTC. This codes for CASRGGQGVDGYTF. This chain uses TRBV6-6 with TRBJ1-2, with 8 bases identical to TRBD1. CDR1 is MNHNY and CDR2 is SVGAGI in the germline V gene (reference sequence). The junction had 9 bases not matched to a gene; V was cut back by 6 bases and J by 6 bases. There are 14 residues in the CDR3.

The CDR3 region is CASSIWGGGNTIYF. In nucleotides, the CDR3 is TGTGCCAGCAGTATTTGGGGGGGAGGAAACACCATATATTTT. The chain employs TRBV28 and TRBJ1-3; D is perhaps TRBD1 (5 bases). Germline V gene sequence: CDR1 MDHEN, CDR2 SYDVKM. The CDR3 consists of 14 residues. V shed 5 bases and J shed 4 bases, with 12 bases lying between them. Supplemented by reference TRBV28 and TRBJ1-3, the full variable domain reads DVKVTQSSRYLVKRTGEKVFLECVQDMDHENMFWYRQDPGLGLRLIYFSYDVKMKEKGDIPEGYSVSREKKERFSLILESASTNQTSMYLCASSIWGGGNTIYFGEGSWLTVV.

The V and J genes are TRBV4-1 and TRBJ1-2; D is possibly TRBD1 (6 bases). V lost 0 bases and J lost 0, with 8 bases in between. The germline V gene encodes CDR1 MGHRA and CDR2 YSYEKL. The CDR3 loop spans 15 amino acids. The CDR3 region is CASSQDQGPNYGYTF. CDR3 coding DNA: TGCGCCAGCAGCCAAGATCAGGGGCCTAACTATGGCTACACCTTC.

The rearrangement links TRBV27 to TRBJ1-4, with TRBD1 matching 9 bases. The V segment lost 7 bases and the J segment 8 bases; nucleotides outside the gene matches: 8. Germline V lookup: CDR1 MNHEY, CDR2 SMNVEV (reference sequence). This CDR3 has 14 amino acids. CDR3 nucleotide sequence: TGTGCCAGCACCAAACAGGGGGCTTGGGAAAAACTGTTTTTT. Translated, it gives CASTKQGAWEKLFF.

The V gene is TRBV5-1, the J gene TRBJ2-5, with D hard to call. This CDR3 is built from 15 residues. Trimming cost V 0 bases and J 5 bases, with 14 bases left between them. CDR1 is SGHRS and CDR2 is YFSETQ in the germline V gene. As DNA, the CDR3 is TGCGCCAGCAGCTTGGGGGCAGCTAGTAGGGAGACCCAGTACTTC. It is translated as CASSLGAASRETQYF.

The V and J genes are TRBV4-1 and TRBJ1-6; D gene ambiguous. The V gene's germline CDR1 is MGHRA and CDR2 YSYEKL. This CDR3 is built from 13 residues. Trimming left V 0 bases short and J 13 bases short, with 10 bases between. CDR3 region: CASSQDLGVPLHF. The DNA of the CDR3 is TGCGCCAGCAGCCAAGATCTAGGAGTGCCCCTCCACTTT.

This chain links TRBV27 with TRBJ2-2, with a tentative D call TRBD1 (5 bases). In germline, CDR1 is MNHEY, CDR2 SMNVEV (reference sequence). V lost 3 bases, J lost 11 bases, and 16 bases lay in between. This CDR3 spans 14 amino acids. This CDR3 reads CASSFLQELPELFF. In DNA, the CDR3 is TGTGCCAGCAGTTTTTTACAGGAACTACCCGAGCTGTTTTTT.

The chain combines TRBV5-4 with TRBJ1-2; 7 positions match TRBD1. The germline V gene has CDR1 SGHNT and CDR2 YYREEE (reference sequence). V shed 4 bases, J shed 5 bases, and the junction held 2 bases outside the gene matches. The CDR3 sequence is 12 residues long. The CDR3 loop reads CASSQTGYGYTF. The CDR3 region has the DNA TGTGCCAGCAGCCAGACAGGGTATGGCTACACCTTC.

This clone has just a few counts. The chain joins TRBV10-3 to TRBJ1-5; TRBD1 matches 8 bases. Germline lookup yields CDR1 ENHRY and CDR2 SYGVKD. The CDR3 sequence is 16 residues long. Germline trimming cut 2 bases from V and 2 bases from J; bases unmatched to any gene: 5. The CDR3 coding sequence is TGTGCCATCAGTGAGCTCCCGGGACAGGGCAATCAGCCCCAGCATTTT. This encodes CAISELPGQGNQPQHF.

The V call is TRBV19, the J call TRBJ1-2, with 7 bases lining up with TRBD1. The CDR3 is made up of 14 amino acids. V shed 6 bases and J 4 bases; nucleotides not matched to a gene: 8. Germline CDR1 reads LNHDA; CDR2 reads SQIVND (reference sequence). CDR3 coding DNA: TGTGCCAGTAGGGAGGGGGCCCCCTTCTATGGCTACACCTTC. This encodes CASREGAPFYGYTF. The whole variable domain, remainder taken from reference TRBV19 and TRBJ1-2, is DGGITQSPKYLFRKEGQNVTLSCEQNLNHDAMYWYRQDPGQGLRLIYYSQIVNDFQKGDIAEGYSVSREKKESFPLTVTSAQKNPTAFYLCASREGAPFYGYTFGSGTRLTVV.

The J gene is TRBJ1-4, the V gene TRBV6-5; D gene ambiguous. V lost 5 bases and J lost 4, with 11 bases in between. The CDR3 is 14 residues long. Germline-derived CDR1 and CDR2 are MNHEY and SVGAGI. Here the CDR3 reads CASSLRSDNEKLFF. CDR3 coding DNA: TGTGCCAGCAGTCTCAGGTCGGATAATGAAAAACTGTTTTTT.

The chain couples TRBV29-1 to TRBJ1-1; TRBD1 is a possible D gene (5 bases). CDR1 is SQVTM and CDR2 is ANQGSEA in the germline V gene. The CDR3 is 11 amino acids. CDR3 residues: CSHLWGLEAFF. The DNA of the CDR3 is TGCAGTCACCTGTGGGGGTTGGAAGCTTTCTTT.